This is a list of T cell receptor beta chains from one sample in a study of graft-versus-host responses after intestinal transplantation. The repertoire was sequenced with immunoSEQ multiplex PCR; TCRdb's copy has only in-frame clones and lacks some. The repertoire includes about 80,000 clones, 92% of them detected once, and 0.69% sits in the top ten. Sequencing was performed on PBMCs, taken 98 days after intestinal transplantation. These receptors came from a human patient who received an intestinal transplant, so some T cells may come from the graft donor. The CDR3 runs from the conserved cysteine through the conserved F or W. The D gene is left open where the match is weak. Rows may omit the clone size; those that give it use once, few, many or a size class.

abundance,j_gene,d_gene,v_gene,CDR3aa,CDR3nt
NA,TRBJ2-3,NA,TRBV19,CASSIAGDGDTQYF,TGTGCCAGTAGTATAGCGGGGGATGGAGATACGCAGTATTTT
NA,TRBJ2-7,NA,TRBV7-6,CASSSRLGFYEQYF,TGTGCCAGCAGCTCTAGACTAGGATTCTACGAGCAGTACTTC
NA,TRBJ2-7,NA,TRBV5-4,CASSLFSPFPSYEQYF,TGTGCCAGCAGCTTGTTCAGCCCTTTCCCCTCCTACGAGCAGTACTTC
NA,TRBJ1-2,NA,TRBV4-1,CASSQDYPGTLNYGYTF,TGCGCCAGCAGCCAAGATTATCCGGGGACTCTTAACTATGGCTACACCTTC
once,TRBJ2-7,TRBD2,TRBV7-3,CASSATPLGGSSYEQYF,TGTGCCAGCAGCGCCACCCCACTCGGGGGGTCTTCCTACGAGCAGTACTTC
NA,TRBJ1-4,NA,TRBV30,CAWSHRLIPMGDNRGNEKLFF,TGTGCCTGGAGTCATAGACTTATCCCAATGGGCGATAATAGGGGGAATGAAAAACTGTTTTTT
NA,TRBJ1-6,NA,TRBV5-1,CASSLAGTGLPVDNSPLHF,TGCGCCAGCAGCTTGGCCGGGACGGGATTACCGGTTGATAATTCACCCCTCCACTTT
once,TRBJ2-1,NA,TRBV9,CASSVAPAGSSYNEQFF,TGTGCCAGCAGCGTAGCCCCAGCAGGCAGCTCCTACAATGAGCAGTTCTTC
NA,TRBJ2-7,TRBD2,TRBV7-9,CASSLNLAGSYEQYF,TGTGCCAGCAGCTTAAACCTAGCGGGTAGCTACGAGCAGTACTTC
NA,TRBJ1-3,NA,TRBV5-1,CASSGGQVSGNTIYF,TGCGCCAGCAGCGGGGGACAAGTCTCTGGAAACACCATATATTTT
NA,TRBJ1-1,NA,TRBV5-1,CASSNEGWATEAFF,TGCGCCAGCAGCAACGAGGGTTGGGCCACTGAAGCTTTCTTT
NA,TRBJ2-5,NA,TRBV2,CASSEGGPMMETQYF,TGTGCCAGCAGTGAAGGGGGACCGATGATGGAGACCCAGTACTTC
NA,TRBJ2-1,TRBD2,TRBV6-1,CASSTGTSGNEQFF,TGTGCCAGCAGCACCGGGACTAGTGGCAATGAGCAGTTCTTC
NA,TRBJ2-1,TRBD2,TRBV7-3,CASSLGLAGGHEQFF,TGTGCCAGCAGCTTAGGTCTAGCGGGGGGGCATGAGCAGTTCTTC
NA,TRBJ2-3,NA,TRBV6-5,CASSYLRDVGRDTQYF,TGTGCCAGCAGTTACTTGCGGGACGTGGGGAGAGATACGCAGTATTTT
NA,TRBJ1-4,NA,TRBV30,CAWSVMATNEKLFF,TGTGCCTGGAGTGTAATGGCAACTAATGAAAAACTGTTTTTT
NA,TRBJ2-5,TRBD1,TRBV7-6,CASSSDRVQETQYF,TGTGCCAGCAGCTCCGACAGGGTGCAAGAGACCCAGTACTTC
NA,TRBJ1-2,NA,TRBV15,CATSSRGPTYGYTF,TGTGCCACCAGCAGCAGGGGACCAACTTATGGCTACACCTTC
NA,TRBJ1-2,TRBD1,TRBV5-1,CASSLSPGGADGYTF,TGCGCCAGCAGCTTGTCGCCAGGGGGCGCCGATGGCTACACCTTC
NA,TRBJ2-3,TRBD1,TRBV11-1,CASSSGQGRTDTQYF,TGTGCCAGCAGCTCCGGACAGGGACGCACAGATACGCAGTATTTT
once,TRBJ1-1,NA,TRBV7-9,CASSLPQNTEAFF,TGTGCCAGCAGCTTACCTCAGAACACTGAAGCTTTCTTT
NA,TRBJ2-1,TRBD2,TRBV11-3,CASSLGSGKSYNEQFF,TGTGCCAGCAGCTTAGGTAGCGGGAAGTCCTACAATGAGCAGTTCTTC
NA,TRBJ2-1,NA,TRBV12-5,CASGLPPRFYNEQFF,TGTGCTAGTGGTTTGCCCCCACGGTTCTACAATGAGCAGTTCTTC
NA,TRBJ2-5,NA,TRBV2,CACSWGSSEETQYF,TGTGCCTGCTCCTGGGGGTCTAGCGAAGAGACCCAGTACTTC
NA,TRBJ2-6,NA,TRBV19,CASSIGVGANVLTF,TGTGCCAGTAGTATTGGGGTAGGGGCCAACGTCCTGACTTTC
NA,TRBJ2-5,TRBD1,TRBV10-3,CAIRGPDREETQYF,TGTGCCATCAGGGGCCCCGACAGGGAAGAGACCCAGTACTTC
NA,TRBJ2-7,NA,TRBV6-6,CASSYVSTGINEQYF,TGTGCCAGCAGTTACGTCTCCACAGGGATCAACGAGCAGTACTTC
NA,TRBJ2-3,TRBD2,TRBV5-8,CASSPLVATSGSDTQYF,TGTGCCAGCAGCCCCTTGGTCGCCACTAGCGGGAGTGATACGCAGTATTTT
NA,TRBJ2-2,NA,TRBV28,CASSLHPLSRQGYPGELFF,TGTGCCAGCAGTTTACACCCCCTGAGTCGGCAGGGTTACCCCGGGGAGCTGTTTTTT
NA,TRBJ1-4,TRBD1,TRBV2,CASSEMARGEPKLFF,TGTGCCAGCAGTGAAATGGCCAGGGGGGAGCCAAAACTGTTTTTT
NA,TRBJ1-2,TRBD1,TRBV7-6,CASSPRGLGGYTF,TGTGCCAGCAGCCCTAGGGGGCTAGGTGGCTACACCTTC
few,TRBJ1-4,NA,TRBV28,CASSLDSATNEKLFF,TGTGCCAGCAGTTTGGACAGTGCAACTAATGAAAAACTGTTTTTT
NA,TRBJ2-1,NA,TRBV13,CASSSRLGSSYNEQFF,TGTGCCAGCAGTTCTCGACTAGGCAGCTCCTACAATGAGCAGTTCTTC
NA,TRBJ2-1,TRBD2,TRBV19,CASSLLAGGYNEQFF,TGTGCCAGTAGTTTATTAGCGGGAGGGTACAATGAGCAGTTCTTC
NA,TRBJ2-1,NA,TRBV28,CASSYNEQFF,TGTGCCAGCAGTTACAATGAGCAGTTCTTC
NA,TRBJ1-6,TRBD1,TRBV14,CASSLRTGNGSPLHF,TGTGCCAGCAGCCTAAGGACAGGGAACGGGTCACCCCTCCACTTT
NA,TRBJ1-4,NA,TRBV2,CASSGTDGVEKLFF,TGTGCCAGCAGTGGGACAGATGGGGTTGAAAAACTGTTTTTT
NA,TRBJ2-7,TRBD1,TRBV27,CATSAGTGTYEQYF,TGTGCCACCTCCGCCGGGACAGGGACCTACGAGCAGTACTTC
NA,TRBJ1-4,NA,TRBV15,CATSRGHPATNEKLFF,TGTGCCACCAGCAGAGGACACCCTGCAACTAATGAAAAACTGTTTTTT
NA,TRBJ2-2,TRBD2,TRBV27,CASSFLAGGNTGELFF,TGTGCCAGCAGTTTCTTGGCGGGGGGGAACACCGGGGAGCTGTTTTTT
few,TRBJ1-3,TRBD1,TRBV6-4,CASRGQGPGNTIYF,TGTGCCAGCAGAGGACAGGGCCCTGGAAACACCATATATTTT
NA,TRBJ1-1,NA,TRBV10-3,CAISETAVLTEAFF,TGTGCCATCAGCGAGACAGCTGTACTCACTGAAGCTTTCTTT
few,TRBJ2-6,NA,TRBV6-1,CASSDNSGANVLTF,TGTGCCAGCAGTGACAACTCTGGGGCCAACGTCCTGACTTTC